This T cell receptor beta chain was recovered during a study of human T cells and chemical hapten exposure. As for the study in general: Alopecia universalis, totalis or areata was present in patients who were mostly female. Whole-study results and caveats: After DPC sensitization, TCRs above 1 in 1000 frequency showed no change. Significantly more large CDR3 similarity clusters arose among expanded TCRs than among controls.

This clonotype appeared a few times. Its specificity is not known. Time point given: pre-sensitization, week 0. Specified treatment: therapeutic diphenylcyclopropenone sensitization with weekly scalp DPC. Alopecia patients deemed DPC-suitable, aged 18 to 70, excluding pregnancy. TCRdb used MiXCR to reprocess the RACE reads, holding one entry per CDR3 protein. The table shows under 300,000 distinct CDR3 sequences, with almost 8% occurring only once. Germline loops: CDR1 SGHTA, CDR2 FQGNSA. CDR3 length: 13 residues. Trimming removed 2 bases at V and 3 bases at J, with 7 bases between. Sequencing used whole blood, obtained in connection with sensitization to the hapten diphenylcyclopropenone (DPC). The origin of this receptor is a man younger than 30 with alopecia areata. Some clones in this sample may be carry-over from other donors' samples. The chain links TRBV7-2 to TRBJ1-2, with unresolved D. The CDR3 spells CASSLYADYGYTF. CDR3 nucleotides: TGTGCCAGCAGCTTATACGCCGACTATGGCTACACCTTC. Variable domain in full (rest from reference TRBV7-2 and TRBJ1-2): GAGVSQSPSNKVTEKGKDVELRCDPISGHTALYWYRQSLGQGLEFLIYFQGNSAPDKSGLPSDRFSAERTGGSVSTLTIQRTQQEDSAVYLCASSLYADYGYTFGSGTRLTVV.